These 27 T cell receptor beta chains were all obtained from the same sample, sequenced in a study of CD8+ T cells in alopecia areata. RNA extraction and reverse transcription yielded cDNA as sequencing template. Using immunoSEQ multiplex PCR, the repertoire was profiled, and TCRdb retains in-frame clones only, with some absent. Here the sample spans approximately 220,000 clones, around two fifths being singletons. Treatment of the sample: oral pan-JAK inhibitor, 5-10 mg twice daily. The sample was CD4+ T cells sorted from blood, taken around week 30, from a patient treated with tofacitinib. All receptors come from a human donor with alopecia areata.

The CDR3 region is CAWRPGLINNEQFF. The CDR3 DNA sequence: TGTGCCTGGAGGCCGGGACTAATAAACAATGAGCAGTTCTTC. The chain carries TRBV30 and TRBJ2-1; TRBD2 aligns across 7 bases. This CDR3 region has 14 residues. V shed 3 bases, J shed 5 bases, and the junction held 7 bases outside the gene matches. The V gene's germline CDR1 is GTSNPN and CDR2 SVGIG (reference sequence).

In nucleotides, the CDR3 is TGCGCCAGCAGCTTCAGGGATGAGCAGTTCTTC. Its protein is CASSFRDEQFF. V is TRBV5-1 and J is TRBJ2-1, with D perhaps TRBD1 (5 bases). Trimming cost V 2 bases and J 8 bases, with 5 bases left between them. This CDR3 spans 11 amino acids. The germline CDR1 and CDR2 sequences are SGHRS and YFSETQ.

V is TRBV30 and J is TRBJ1-2; the D gene is possibly TRBD1 (6 bases). Deletions cut 8 bases from V and 7 bases from J, with 17 bases between. This CDR3 spans 12 amino acids. CDR1 and CDR2 (germline): GTSNPN, SVGIG (reference sequence). The CDR3 reads CARGKGGGGYTF. Here the CDR3 DNA reads TGTGCCCGAGGGAAGGGGGGCGGTGGCTACACCTTC.

This clone was detected only a few times. V usage is TRBV4-1 and J usage is TRBJ2-4; the D gene is possibly TRBD2 (5 bases). Germline lookup yields CDR1 MGHRA and CDR2 YSYEKL. With 1 base removed from V and 2 bases from J, the gap between germline ends came to 15 bases. The CDR3 runs 17 residues. The CDR3 is CASSQGLVGMTKNIQYF. The DNA of the CDR3 is TGCGCCAGCAGCCAAGGCCTAGTCGGGATGACCAAAAACATTCAGTACTTC.

The genes are TRBV29-1 and TRBJ2-7; 9 bases agree with TRBD1. Losses at the gene ends were 5 bases for V and 3 bases for J; bases not matched to a gene: 2. CDR3 length equals 12 residues. Germline CDR1 reads SQVTM; CDR2 reads ANQGSEA. The DNA of the CDR3 is TGCAGCGTTCGGGACAGGGACTACGAGCAGTACTTC. Translating it yields CSVRDRDYEQYF.

This chain joins TRBV7-3 and TRBJ2-3, with a weak D call TRBD2 (5 bases). The CDR3 covers 17 residues. The germline V gene encodes CDR1 SGHTA and CDR2 FQGTGA. V lost 5 bases and J lost 5, with 23 bases in between. CDR3 amino acids: CASSPNLLRRAVDTQYF. The CDR3 DNA sequence: TGTGCCAGCAGCCCAAATTTACTCCGGCGGGCGGTAGATACGCAGTATTTT.

V gene TRBV7-2 combines with J gene TRBJ2-2; possibly TRBD2 for D (6 bases). Trimming took 1 base from V and 1 from J, leaving 13 bases between them. Germline values: CDR1 SGHTA, CDR2 FQGNSA. This CDR3 is built from 17 residues. The CDR3, as DNA: TGTGCCAGCAGCTTAGACCTCCAGCGGGTGAACACCGGGGAGCTGTTTTTT. Translating gives CASSLDLQRVNTGELFF.

J is TRBJ2-1 and V is TRBV7-8; TRBD1 agrees at 9 bases. The CDR3 length is 17 residues. Trimming took 5 bases from V and 4 from J; bases not matched to a gene: 12. Looked up from germline, CDR1 is SGHVS and CDR2 is FQNEAQ. For the CDR3, the DNA is TGTGCCAGCAGCCCCGGGGGGTGGGGGACAGGGTACAATGAGCAGTTCTTC. Residues: CASSPGGWGTGYNEQFF.

This clone was detected only a few times. In nucleotides, the CDR3 is TGTGCCAGCAGTGGGGGACGGGGGGCGGCCACTGAAGCTTTCTTT. As protein: CASSGGRGAATEAFF. The genes are TRBV2 and TRBJ1-1, with D possibly matching TRBD1 (6 bases). The ends were cut back, 4 bases at V and 4 bases at J, with 16 bases in the middle. CDR1 SNHLY and CDR2 FYNNEI come from the germline V gene. The CDR3 loop spans 15 amino acids.

The CDR3, as DNA: TGTGCCAGCAGAACGGCCGGGACAGACTCCTACGAGCAGTACTTC. It yields the protein CASRTAGTDSYEQYF. This chain connects TRBV27 to TRBJ2-7; 7 bases map to TRBD1. The CDR3 has 15 residues. V dropped 6 bases and J dropped 0; count of bases not matched to a gene: 8. Per the germline V gene, CDR1 is MNHEY and CDR2 is SMNVEV (reference sequence).

The chain joins TRBV27 to TRBJ1-5; D is ambiguous. Looked up from germline, CDR1 is MNHEY and CDR2 is SMNVEV (reference sequence). The CDR3 loop spans 13 amino acids. V lost 2 bases and J 6 bases, leaving 8 bases between the germline ends. The CDR3, as DNA: TGTGCCAGCAGTTTACGGTGGGGTCAGCCCCAGCATTTT. Translated: CASSLRWGQPQHF.

This clone was found a few times. The chain uses TRBV18 and TRBJ2-6; D unclear. Germline values: CDR1 KGHSH, CDR2 LQKENI. The CDR3 extends over 17 amino acids. V lost 0 bases and J lost 0, with 9 bases in between. CDR3 nucleotides: TGTGCCAGCTCACCACCCGCCCGGAGCTCTGGGGCCAACGTCCTGACTTTC. Translation: CASSPPARSSGANVLTF.

This clone was counted only a few times. The rearrangement links TRBV25-1 to TRBJ2-3, with D tentatively TRBD1 (5 bases). Looked up from germline, CDR1 is MGHDK and CDR2 is SYGVNS. The ends were cut back, 5 bases at V and 0 bases at J, with 12 bases in the middle. The CDR3 is 15 residues long. This chain's CDR3 is CASSPRATSTDTQYF. The CDR3 nucleotides read TGTGCCAGCAGTCCCAGGGCCACTAGCACAGATACGCAGTATTTT.

The V call is TRBV5-1, the J call TRBJ2-2, with D perhaps given as TRBD1 or TRBD2 (5 bases each). This CDR3 contains 16 residues. Germline V gene sequence: CDR1 SGHRS, CDR2 YFSETQ. V lost 1 base, J lost 6 bases, and 16 bases lay in between. CDR3 sequence reads: CASSLMGPGKAGELFF. In nucleotides, the CDR3 is TGCGCCAGCAGCTTGATGGGACCCGGAAAAGCCGGGGAGCTGTTTTTT.

This clone was detected only a few times. The V and J genes are TRBV15 and TRBJ1-5; no definite D call. The CDR3 loop spans 12 amino acids. The V gene lost 3 bases and the J gene lost 9 bases, with 9 bases spanning the gap. CDR1 LNHNV and CDR2 YYDKDF come from the germline V gene (reference sequence). The CDR3 is CATSSQNRPQHF. CDR3 bases: TGTGCCACCAGCAGCCAAAACAGGCCCCAGCATTTT.

J is TRBJ2-5 and V is TRBV2; weak D call: TRBD2 (7 bases). The germline gives CDR1 SNHLY, CDR2 FYNNEI. This CDR3 contains 13 residues. Trimming removed 8 bases from V and 5 bases from J, with 15 bases in between. The CDR3 here is CASGGGASETQYF. DNA for the CDR3: TGTGCCAGCGGGGGGGGCGCAAGCGAGACCCAGTACTTC.

The rearrangement uses TRBV30 and TRBJ2-2; the match to TRBD1 covers 10 bases. This CDR3 has 16 amino acids. The germline CDR1 and CDR2 sequences are GTSNPN and SVGIG (reference sequence). Germline trimming cut 4 bases from V and 6 bases from J; bases unmatched to any gene: 11. The CDR3 reads CAWIRGQGLLAGELFF. CDR3 sequence (DNA): TGTGCCTGGATCCGGGGACAGGGGTTATTGGCCGGGGAGCTGTTTTTT.

This clone has a handful of counts. The CDR3 loop is CASLRRDRTGELFF. Written as DNA, the CDR3 is TGTGCCAGCTTGCGTCGGGACCGCACCGGGGAGCTGTTTTTT. The V call is TRBV2, the J call TRBJ2-2; D may be TRBD1 or TRBD2 (5 bases each). In germline, CDR1 is SNHLY, CDR2 FYNNEI. CDR3 length: 14 residues. V was cut by 8 bases and J by 4 bases, with 14 bases left in between.

This clone was counted only a few times. The V and J genes are TRBV19 and TRBJ1-4; D is uncertain. The CDR3 totals 15 residues. V was cut by 10 bases and J by 3 bases, with 18 bases left in between. The V gene's germline CDR1 is LNHDA and CDR2 SQIVND (reference sequence). This CDR3 is CATSGRRSANEKLFF. The DNA of the CDR3 is TGTGCCACCTCGGGCCGCCGATCCGCTAATGAAAAACTGTTTTTT.

The CDR3 bases are TGTGCCAGCAGTGGGGAAGAATGGGGGACCCAGTACTTC. This translates into CASSGEEWGTQYF. The chain carries TRBV6-5 and TRBJ2-5; the D is unclear. The CDR3 contains 13 residues. The V end lost 5 bases, the J end lost 7 bases, and 14 bases lay between the germline ends. The germline V gene has CDR1 MNHEY and CDR2 SVGAGI.

This clone occurred once. The chain is built from TRBV7-9 and TRBJ2-7; D is unresolved. Deletions cut 5 bases from V and 6 bases from J, with 8 bases between. Germline-derived CDR1 and CDR2 are SEHNR and FQNEAQ (reference sequence). The CDR3 spans 11 residues. The CDR3 here is CASSTGREQYF. CDR3 DNA: TGTGCCAGCAGCACTGGGCGCGAGCAGTACTTC. Supplemented by reference TRBV7-9 and TRBJ2-7, the full variable domain reads DTGVSQNPRHKITKRGQNVTFRCDPISEHNRLYWYRQTLGQGPEFLTYFQNEAQLEKSRLLSDRFSAERPKGSFSTLEIQRTEQGDSAMYLCASSTGREQYFGPGTRLTVT.

J is TRBJ2-3 and V is TRBV9; the D gene is possibly TRBD1 (6 bases). This CDR3 is 17 amino acids long. Germline CDR1 SGDLS, CDR2 YYNGEE. Trimming cost V 4 bases and J 0 bases, with 18 bases left between them. CDR3 sequence reads: CASSPRQVQRSTDTQYF. The CDR3 DNA reads as TGTGCCAGCAGCCCCAGACAGGTTCAGCGTAGCACAGATACGCAGTATTTT.

This rearrangement joins TRBV7-8 to TRBJ1-5; D unresolved. Germline V gives CDR1 SGHVS, CDR2 FQNEAQ. The CDR3 is 15 amino acids. Trimming took off 2 bases at V and 3 bases at J, with 11 bases between the two ends. The CDR3 sequence is CASSLNQGPNQPQHF. The CDR3, as DNA: TGTGCCAGCAGCTTAAATCAAGGGCCCAATCAGCCCCAGCATTTT.

This chain joins TRBV29-1 and TRBJ1-5; TRBD1 is a possible D gene (5 bases). Germline CDR1 reads SQVTM; CDR2 reads ANQGSEA. This CDR3 region has 15 residues. Trimming stripped 4 bases from V and 0 bases from J, with 13 bases between. The CDR3 sequence is CSVAEGGGSNQPQHF. In DNA, the CDR3 is TGCAGCGTTGCGGAGGGCGGGGGTAGCAATCAGCCCCAGCATTTT. The complete variable domain, with remaining parts taken from reference TRBV29-1 and TRBJ1-5, reads SAVISQKPSRDICQRGTSLTIQCQVDSQVTMMFWYRQQPGQSLTLIATANQGSEATYESGFVIDKFPISRPNLTFSTLTVSNMSPEDSSIYLCSVAEGGGSNQPQHFGDGTRLSIL.

The chain links TRBV2 to TRBJ1-5; maybe TRBD1 (5 bases). Germline V gene lookup returns CDR1 SNHLY and CDR2 FYNNEI. The V gene lost 1 base and the J gene lost 3 bases, with 7 bases spanning the gap. CDR3 length equals 14 residues. CDR3 bases: TGTGCCAGCAGTGAAGAACAGGTCAATCAGCCCCAGCATTTT. This translates into CASSEEQVNQPQHF. Using reference TRBV2 and TRBJ1-5 for the parts outside the CDR3, the full variable domain is EPEVTQTPSHQVTQMGQEVILRCVPISNHLYFYWYRQILGQKVEFLVSFYNNEISEKSEIFDDQFSVERPDGSNFTLKIRSTKLEDSAMYFCASSEEQVNQPQHFGDGTRLSIL.

V gene TRBV5-4 combines with J gene TRBJ2-4, with D hard to call. There are 15 residues in the CDR3. The V gene's germline CDR1 is SGHNT and CDR2 YYREEE (reference sequence). V lost 0 bases to trimming and J lost 2 bases, with 9 bases between them. CDR3: CASSLVPSSKNIQYF. The CDR3 DNA reads as TGTGCCAGCAGCTTGGTACCTAGTTCCAAAAACATTCAGTACTTC.

The gene calls are TRBV5-1 and TRBJ2-3, with 11 nucleotides matching TRBD2. The CDR3 has 17 residues. Germline CDR1 is SGHRS and CDR2 is YFSETQ. The junction had 6 bases not matched to a gene; V was cut back by 0 bases and J by 3 bases. CDR3 loop: CASSLDSSGRPTDTQYF. CDR3 bases: TGCGCCAGCAGCTTGGATTCTAGCGGGAGGCCAACAGATACGCAGTATTTT.